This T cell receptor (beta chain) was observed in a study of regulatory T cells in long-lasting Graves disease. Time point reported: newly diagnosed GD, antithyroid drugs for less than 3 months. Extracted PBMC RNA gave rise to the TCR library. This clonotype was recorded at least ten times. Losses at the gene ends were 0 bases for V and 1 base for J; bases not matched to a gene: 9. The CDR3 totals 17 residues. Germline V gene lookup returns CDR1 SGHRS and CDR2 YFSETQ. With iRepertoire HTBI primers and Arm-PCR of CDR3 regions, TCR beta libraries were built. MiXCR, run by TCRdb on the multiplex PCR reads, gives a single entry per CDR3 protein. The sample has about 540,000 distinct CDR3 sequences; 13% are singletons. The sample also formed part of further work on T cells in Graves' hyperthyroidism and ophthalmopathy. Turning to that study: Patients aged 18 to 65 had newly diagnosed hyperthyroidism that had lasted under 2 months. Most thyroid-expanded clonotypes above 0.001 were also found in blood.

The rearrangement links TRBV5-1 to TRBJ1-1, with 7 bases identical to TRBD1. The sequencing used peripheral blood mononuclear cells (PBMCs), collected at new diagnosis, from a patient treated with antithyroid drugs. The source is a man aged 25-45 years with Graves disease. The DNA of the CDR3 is TGCGCCAGCAGCTTGGGACCTAGACAGGGATCGAACACTGAAGCTTTCTTT. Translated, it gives CASSLGPRQGSNTEAFF.